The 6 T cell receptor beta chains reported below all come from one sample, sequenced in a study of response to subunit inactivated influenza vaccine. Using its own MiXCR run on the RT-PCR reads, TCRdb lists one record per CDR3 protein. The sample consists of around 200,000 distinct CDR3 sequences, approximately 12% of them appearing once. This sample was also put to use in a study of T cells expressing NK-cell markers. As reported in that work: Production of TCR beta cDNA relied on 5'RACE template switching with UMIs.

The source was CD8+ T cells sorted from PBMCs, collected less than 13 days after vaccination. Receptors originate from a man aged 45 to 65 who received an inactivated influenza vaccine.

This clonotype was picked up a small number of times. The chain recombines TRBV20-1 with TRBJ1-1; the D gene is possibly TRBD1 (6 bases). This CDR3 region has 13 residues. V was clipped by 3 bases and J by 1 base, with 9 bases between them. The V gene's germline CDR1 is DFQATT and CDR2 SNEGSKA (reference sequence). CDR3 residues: CSARGHRNTEAFF. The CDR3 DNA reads TGCAGTGCTAGGGGACACAGGAACACTGAAGCTTTCTTT.

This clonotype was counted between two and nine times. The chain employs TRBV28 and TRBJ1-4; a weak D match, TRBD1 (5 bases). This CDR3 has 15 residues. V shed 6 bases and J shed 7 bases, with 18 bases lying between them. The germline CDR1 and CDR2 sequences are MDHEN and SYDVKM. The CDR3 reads CASRPPQGPGEKLFF. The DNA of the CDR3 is TGTGCCAGCAGACCCCCCCAGGGTCCCGGTGAAAAACTGTTTTTT.

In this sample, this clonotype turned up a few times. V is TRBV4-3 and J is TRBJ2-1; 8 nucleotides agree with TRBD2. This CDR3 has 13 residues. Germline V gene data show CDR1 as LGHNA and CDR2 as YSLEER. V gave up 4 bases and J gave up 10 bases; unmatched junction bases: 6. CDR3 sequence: CASSLELADEQFF. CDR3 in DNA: TGCGCCAGCAGCCTCGAACTAGCGGACGAGCAGTTCTTC.

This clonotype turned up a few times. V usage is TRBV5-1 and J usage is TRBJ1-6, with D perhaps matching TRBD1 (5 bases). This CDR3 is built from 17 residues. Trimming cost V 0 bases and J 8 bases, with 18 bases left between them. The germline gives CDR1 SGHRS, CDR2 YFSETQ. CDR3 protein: CASSLGLGTEYYSPLHF. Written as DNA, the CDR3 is TGCGCCAGCAGCTTGGGGCTTGGGACGGAATATTATTCACCCCTCCACTTT.

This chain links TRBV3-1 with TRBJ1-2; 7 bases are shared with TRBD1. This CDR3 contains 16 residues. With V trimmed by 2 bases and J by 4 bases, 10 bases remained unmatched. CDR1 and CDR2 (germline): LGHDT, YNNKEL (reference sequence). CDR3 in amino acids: CASSQSPGQLFYGYTF. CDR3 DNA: TGTGCCAGCAGCCAAAGTCCGGGACAGCTCTTCTATGGCTACACCTTC.

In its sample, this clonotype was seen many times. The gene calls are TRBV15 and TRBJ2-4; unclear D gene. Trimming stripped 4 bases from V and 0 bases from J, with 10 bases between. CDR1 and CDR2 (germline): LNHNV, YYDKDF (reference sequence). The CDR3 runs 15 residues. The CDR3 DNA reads TGTGCCACCAGCATAGCACAACTAGCCAAAAACATTCAGTACTTC. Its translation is CATSIAQLAKNIQYF.